The present entry profiles one T cell receptor (beta chain) with its context. Antigen: not known. CDR1 MDHEN and CDR2 SYDVKM come from the germline V gene. This CDR3 is 14 amino acids long. The V gene lost 3 bases and the J gene lost 1 base, with 10 bases spanning the gap. This record comes from a study of early T cells in non-severe SARS-CoV-2 infection. Study details: Sequencing used unsorted whole-blood bulk RNA, so chains lack pairing. Findings and limits, study-wide: VDJdb matching favored anti-spike CD8 responses, missing private and CD4 specificities.

Unique molecular identifiers tagged individual cDNA molecules. In TCRdb, the 5' RACE reads were re-called with MiXCR into one record per CDR3 protein. The profile shows tens of thousands of distinct CDR3 sequences, 9.5% to 15% of them singletons. The source is an adult who was a healthcare worker with PCR-confirmed SARS-CoV-2 infection or an uninfected control (not recorded which). The sample was whole blood, taken at baseline. J is TRBJ2-7 and V is TRBV28; D not certain. The CDR3 DNA is TGTGCCAGCAGTTTCCGGCTCACATCCTACGAGCAGTACTTC. Its translation: CASSFRLTSYEQYF.